This T cell receptor beta chain is from a study of technical replicates of blood from a handful of donors. Clones were sequenced by immunoSEQ multiplex PCR, and TCRdb holds only the in-frame ones, with some missing. The data contain roughly 68,000 clones, almost 95% of them singletons. This receptor was taken from a human donor in good health. Sequencing was carried out using T cells isolated from PBMCs.

DNA for the CDR3: TGTGCCAGCAGCGAAGGGACAGGCCTTAATGAAAAACTGTTTTTT. The encoded protein is CASSEGTGLNEKLFF. The chain recombines TRBV7-9 with TRBJ1-4; the match to TRBD1 covers 8 bases. Unmatched junction bases numbered 6, after V lost 5 bases and J lost 4 bases. This CDR3 spans 15 amino acids. Germline lookup yields CDR1 SEHNR and CDR2 FQNEAQ (reference sequence). The full variable domain, its missing parts supplied by reference TRBV7-9 and TRBJ1-4, is DTGVSQNPRHKITKRGQNVTFRCDPISEHNRLYWYRQTLGQGPEFLTYFQNEAQLEKSRLLSDRFSAERPKGSFSTLEIQRTEQGDSAMYLCASSEGTGLNEKLFFGSGTQLSVL.